The text below deals with one T cell receptor (beta chain). Its antigen remains unidentified. Base-call qualities are not available, and no considerably larger clone is one nucleotide away. This sample is drawn from a study of blood T cell repertoires in COVID-19 (TCRdb year 2020). As for the study more broadly: Samples from collaborators originated in the United States, Italy and Spain and spanned both the acute and convalescent phases of COVID-19. The material from the prospective study consisted of cDNA or gDNA derived from T cells, B-cell-depleted T cells, or PBMCs. Deeply sampled blood TCRbeta repertoires from subjects exposed to, actively infected with, or recovered from COVID-19 were included in the dataset. The repertoires were released in a freely available public database intended as a resource for research on the immune response to SARS-CoV-2. Samples came from the ongoing ImmuneRACE study (first 160 participants) plus 1,254 subjects from 6 global collaborators. A de-identified subject ID, COVID-19 status, age in years and sex were almost always included in the sample metadata. Where HLA class I and class II types were available, the types were taken from metadata supplied by the sample provider, not from assay-based typing.

The immunoSEQ Assay, a bias-controlled multiplex PCR, was used to amplify TCRbeta CDR3 regions from genomic DNA. As for how the authors treated the data: The number of nucleated cells in each sample was estimated by amplification of reference gene primers within the assay. To quantify the absolute abundance of each unique TCRbeta CDR3 rearrangement, sequence reads were collapsed and filtered. For each sample, productive Simpson clonality was calculated as the square root of Simpson's diversity index over productive rearrangements. TCRdb took this table from immuneACCESS and kept in-frame rearrangements with V and J called. Such tables lack part of the clones; where checked against another copy, unresolved V genes explain under half of the gap, and the rest is unexplained. The D gene and trimming were derived from the DNA, and the V and J assignments and clone size from that table. The sample table holds approximately 250,000 clones, of which 75% to 90% were seen once. Of the sample, 4.1% is held by the ten largest clones.

The CDR3 measures 14 amino acids from cysteine to phenylalanine. This entry keeps only the CDR3 DNA: 42 bases, framed from base 1. In the germline V gene, CDR1 corresponds to SGHTA and CDR2 to FQGNSA. At the junction V is shortened by 1 base and J by 8 bases, with 14 bases in between. Study-level results and caveats: The amount of clinical and demographic metadata varied by source and participant and was provided uncurated.

Participants in the prospective study were enrolled through a virtual design, were aged about 18 to 90 years, and lived in roughly 24 United States geographic areas. To assign participants to cohorts, the prospective study relied on clinical history that participants themselves reported in a screening survey and a study questionnaire. ImmuneRACE Cohort 3 recovered participants were defined by two consecutive negative NP/OP PCR tests, healthcare professional clearance, or symptom resolution. In the prospective study, mobile phlebotomists collected whole blood, serum and a nasopharyngeal or oropharyngeal swab from each participant. Prospective study participants could optionally give additional blood draws and questionnaires over an approximately two-month period. Prospective study blood samples were shipped either frozen or at room temperature before DNA extraction.

The source material was PBMCs or T cells enriched from blood (not recorded which). The chain was built from TRBV7-2 and TRBJ1-2, with a weak D call of TRBD1 (5 bases match). The sequence was obtained from a woman aged 25 to 39 who had recovered from COVID-19. The CDR3 protein is CASSLGRQGGGYTF. The DNA sequence reads TGTGCCAGCAGCTTAGGGCGGCAGGGTGGGGGCTACACCTTC.